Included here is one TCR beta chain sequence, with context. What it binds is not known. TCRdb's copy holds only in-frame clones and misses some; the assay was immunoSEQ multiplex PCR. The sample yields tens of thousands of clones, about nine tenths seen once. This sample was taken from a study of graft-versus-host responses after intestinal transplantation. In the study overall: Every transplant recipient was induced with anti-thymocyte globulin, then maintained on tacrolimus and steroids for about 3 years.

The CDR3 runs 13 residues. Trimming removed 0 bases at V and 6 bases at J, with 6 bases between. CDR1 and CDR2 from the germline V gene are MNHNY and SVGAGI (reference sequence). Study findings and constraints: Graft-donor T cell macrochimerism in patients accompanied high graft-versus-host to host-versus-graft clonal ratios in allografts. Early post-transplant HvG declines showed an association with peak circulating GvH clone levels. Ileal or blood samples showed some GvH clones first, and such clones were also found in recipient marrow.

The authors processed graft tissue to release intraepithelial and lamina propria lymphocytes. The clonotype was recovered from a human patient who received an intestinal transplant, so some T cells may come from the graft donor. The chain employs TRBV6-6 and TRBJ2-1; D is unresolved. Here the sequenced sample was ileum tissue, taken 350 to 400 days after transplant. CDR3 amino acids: CASSYSLSNEQFF. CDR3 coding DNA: TGTGCCAGCAGTTACTCGCTTTCCAATGAGCAGTTCTTC.